The 29 T cell receptor beta chains below were found in one sample sequenced in a study of T cells in narcolepsy. Data came from immunoSEQ multiplex PCR; TCRdb stores just in-frame clones and leaves some out. The repertoire has more than 30,000 clones, 84% of them found once; the top ten carry roughly 1.3%. The sequenced sample consisted of CD45RA- memory CD4+ T cells from PBMCs. Receptor source: a human donor with narcolepsy.

The chain has TRBV6-5 and TRBJ1-2; D not resolved. The CDR3 has 12 residues. Germline CDR1 MNHEY, CDR2 SVGAGI. The ends were cut back, 5 bases at V and 6 bases at J, with 10 bases in the middle. The CDR3 loop reads CASSKGLDGYTF. The CDR3, as DNA: TGTGCCAGCAGTAAAGGGCTAGATGGCTACACCTTC.

This clone was seen just once. The rearrangement uses TRBV6-5 and TRBJ1-1; unclear D gene. The CDR3 is made up of 14 amino acids. Trimming took off 5 bases at V and 6 bases at J, with 16 bases between the two ends. Germline values: CDR1 MNHEY, CDR2 SVGAGI. CDR3: CASSTPGREPEAFF. CDR3 sequence (DNA): TGTGCCAGCAGTACCCCGGGTAGGGAGCCTGAAGCTTTCTTT.

This sequence joins TRBV5-1 and TRBJ2-2; 10 bases fit TRBD2. Germline CDR1 reads SGHRS; CDR2 reads YFSETQ. CDR3 length: 17 residues. Trimming took 4 bases from V and 7 from J; bases not matched to a gene: 13. The CDR3 protein is CASSPRGASGGVGELFF. The CDR3, as DNA: TGCGCCAGCAGCCCTCGAGGGGCTAGCGGGGGAGTCGGGGAGCTGTTTTTT.

The J gene is TRBJ2-5, the V gene TRBV9; 8 bases are a match to TRBD2. Germline CDR1 is SGDLS and CDR2 is YYNGEE. The CDR3 runs to 18 residues. V gave up 0 bases and J gave up 2 bases; unmatched junction bases: 12. Written as DNA, the CDR3 is TGTGCCAGCAGCGTAGCTACGGGGAGCGGGGGCACACAAGAGACCCAGTACTTC. Residues: CASSVATGSGGTQETQYF.

The chain's CDR3 is CASTPGQASYEQYF. CDR3 in DNA: TGTGCCAGCACACCGGGACAGGCGTCTTACGAGCAGTACTTC. V usage is TRBV28 and J usage is TRBJ2-5, with TRBD1 identical over 8 bases. Judging by the DNA end, TRBJ2-7 fits better; the J call may be wrong. Germline-derived CDR1 and CDR2 are MDHEN and SYDVKM. CDR3 length equals 14 residues.

The chain recombines TRBV7-2 with TRBJ2-2; maybe TRBD2 (6 bases). The CDR3 is 13 amino acids. Trimming cost V 5 bases and J 8 bases, with 12 bases left between them. The germline V gene encodes CDR1 SGHTA and CDR2 FQGNSA. CDR3 protein: CASSPSGLGELFF. DNA of the CDR3: TGTGCCAGCAGCCCCAGCGGGCTAGGGGAGCTGTTTTTT. The full variable domain, with the rest looked up from reference TRBV7-2 and TRBJ2-2, is GAGVSQSPSNKVTEKGKDVELRCDPISGHTALYWYRQSLGQGLEFLIYFQGNSAPDKSGLPSDRFSAERTGGSVSTLTIQRTQQEDSAVYLCASSPSGLGELFFGEGSRLTVL.

The count of this clone is one. The chain joins TRBV15 to TRBJ1-5, with D possibly matching TRBD1 (6 bases). Germline V lookup: CDR1 LNHNV, CDR2 YYDKDF (reference sequence). Trimming took off 3 bases at V and 7 bases at J, with 10 bases between the two ends. CDR3 length equals 13 residues. The CDR3 loop reads CATSRGAEQPQHF. The CDR3 DNA reads as TGTGCCACCAGCAGGGGGGCTGAGCAGCCCCAGCATTTT.

The chain carries TRBV4-1 and TRBJ1-1; 9 bases align to TRBD1. The V segment lost 0 bases and the J segment 10 bases; nucleotides outside the gene matches: 6. There are 14 residues in the CDR3. Germline V CDR1 and CDR2: MGHRA, YSYEKL. CDR3 DNA: TGCGCCAGCAGCCAAGAAACGGAGACAGGGGGAGCTTTCTTT. Its protein is CASSQETETGGAFF.

This clone was counted between two and nine times. The V gene is TRBV6-1, the J gene TRBJ1-2; D is unclear. V was clipped by 4 bases and J by 4 bases, with 10 bases between them. The CDR3 sequence is 13 residues long. Germline V gene data show CDR1 as MNHNS and CDR2 as SASEGT. CDR3 region: CASSAERFYGYTF. CDR3 nucleotide sequence: TGTGCCAGCAGTGCGGAAAGGTTCTATGGCTACACCTTC.

The chain joins TRBV5-6 to TRBJ1-3; 11 nucleotides agree with TRBD1. The CDR3 sequence is 16 residues long. V lost 4 bases to trimming and J lost 2 bases; unmatched junction nucleotides: 5. In germline, CDR1 is SGHDT, CDR2 YYEEEE. The CDR3 loop is CASSPGTGGTGNTIYF. In DNA form, the CDR3 reads TGTGCCAGCAGCCCCGGGACAGGGGGTACTGGAAACACCATATATTTT.

The chain is built from TRBV5-6 and TRBJ2-1; D is ambiguous. The CDR3 has 13 residues. Germline loops: CDR1 SGHDT, CDR2 YYEEEE. V was pared by 4 bases and J by 8 bases, with 13 bases between. In nucleotides, the CDR3 is TGTGCCAGCAGCGGGCCCCCCCGGGATGAGCAGTTCTTC. Translating gives CASSGPPRDEQFF.

The chain combines TRBV27 with TRBJ1-2; no clear D gene. V was clipped by 2 bases and J by 6 bases, with 13 bases between them. The germline V gene has CDR1 MNHEY and CDR2 SMNVEV (reference sequence). The CDR3 spans 14 residues. In nucleotides, the CDR3 is TGTGCCAGCAGTTTAAGGGTCCCTATGGATGGCTACACCTTC. Protein sequence: CASSLRVPMDGYTF.

V gene TRBV27 combines with J gene TRBJ2-1; D might be TRBD2 (6 bases). The germline V gene has CDR1 MNHEY and CDR2 SMNVEV (reference sequence). V was trimmed by 8 bases and J by 8 bases, leaving 25 bases between them. The CDR3 has 16 residues. DNA for the CDR3: TGTGCCAGCCGAAGCCCTGATATCCGACTAGATCATGAGCAGTTCTTC. This codes for CASRSPDIRLDHEQFF.

The V and J genes are TRBV7-2 and TRBJ2-7; TRBD1 is a possible D gene (6 bases). Germline loops: CDR1 SGHTA, CDR2 FQGNSA. Trimming removed 2 bases at V and 1 base at J, with 18 bases between. The CDR3 runs to 17 residues. The CDR3 DNA reads TGTGCCAGCAGCTTACCGCCGGCCAGGGGAAAGTCCTACGAGCAGTACGTC. This sequence encodes CASSLPPARGKSYEQYV.

For this clone: The junction shows a germline mismatch at one end, possibly a read error. The genes are TRBV7-2 and TRBJ2-2; 8 bases map to TRBD2. This CDR3 spans 16 amino acids. Germline CDR1 reads SGHTA; CDR2 reads FQGNSA. The CDR3 reads CASSLEGTRVTGELLF. The CDR3, as DNA: TGTGCCAGCAGCTTAGAGGGGACTAGGGTCACCGGGGAGCTGCTTTTT.

The V and J genes are TRBV28 and TRBJ2-3; 8 bases match TRBD2. Germline V CDR1 and CDR2: MDHEN, SYDVKM. V trimming: 5 bases; J trimming: 3 bases; junction bases outside the gene matches: 10. The CDR3 contains 16 residues. The CDR3 loop reads CASSPSPGLATDTQYF. CDR3 DNA sequence: TGTGCCAGCAGTCCCAGCCCCGGACTAGCTACAGATACGCAGTATTTT.

This chain uses TRBV7-3 with TRBJ2-3; the match to TRBD1 covers 10 bases. Germline V lookup: CDR1 SGHTA, CDR2 FQGTGA. The CDR3 loop spans 16 amino acids. Losses at the gene ends were 6 bases for V and 5 bases for J; bases not matched to a gene: 11. This CDR3 is CASSPISGQGLDTQYF. The DNA of the CDR3 is TGTGCCAGCAGTCCAATCTCGGGACAGGGGTTAGATACGCAGTATTTT. The full variable domain, rest sourced from reference TRBV7-3 and TRBJ2-3, is GAGVSQTPSNKVTEKGKYVELRCDPISGHTALYWYRQSLGQGPEFLIYFQGTGAADDSGLPNDRFFAVRPEGSVSTLKIQRTERGDSAVYLCASSPISGQGLDTQYFGPGTRLTVL.

The rearrangement uses TRBV18 and TRBJ1-4, with D perhaps matching TRBD1 (6 bases). Deletions cut 3 bases from V and 7 bases from J, with 15 bases between. Germline CDR1 KGHSH, CDR2 LQKENI. The CDR3 is 15 amino acids. The CDR3 DNA is TGTGCCAGCTCACCCCTCGGGGGCGAGGGTGAAAAACTGTTTTTT. Amino acid sequence: CASSPLGGEGEKLFF.

This chain uses TRBV30 with TRBJ1-5, with D possibly being TRBD1 (6 bases). The CDR3 runs 13 residues. Trimming took 2 bases from V and 7 from J, leaving 12 bases between them. Germline V gives CDR1 GTSNPN, CDR2 SVGIG (reference sequence). The CDR3 DNA sequence: TGTGCCTGGAGTCCCCTCAGGGGACAGCCCCAGCATTTT. Translation gives CAWSPLRGQPQHF.

The gene calls are TRBV30 and TRBJ2-1; D possibly uses TRBD1 or TRBD2 (5 bases each). V was trimmed by 7 bases and J by 15 bases, leaving 25 bases between them. The CDR3 has 13 residues. CDR1 GTSNPN and CDR2 SVGIG come from the germline V gene (reference sequence). The CDR3 sequence: CALDWGSAPSLFF. The CDR3 region has the DNA TGTGCCTTGGATTGGGGGTCAGCCCCCTCTTTGTTCTTC.

This clone was observed once. The chain has TRBV5-4 and TRBJ2-5; D not certain. V shed 2 bases and J shed 2 bases, with 7 bases lying between them. This CDR3 region has 13 residues. Germline assignment: CDR1 SGHNT and CDR2 YYREEE (reference sequence). CDR3 DNA sequence: TGTGCCAGCAGCTTAGGCCGGCAAGAGACCCAGTACTTC. This gives the protein CASSLGRQETQYF.

The chain uses TRBV19 and TRBJ2-5, with D possibly being TRBD1 or TRBD2 (5 bases each). V was clipped by 6 bases and J by 1 base, with 15 bases between them. The CDR3 has 15 residues. Germline V gives CDR1 LNHDA, CDR2 SQIVND (reference sequence). The CDR3 DNA reads TGTGCCAGTAGGGGGACGGGCGCCGTCCAAGAGACCCAGTACTTC. Translated, it gives CASRGTGAVQETQYF.

The rearrangement joins TRBV14 to TRBJ2-7; 7 bases line up with TRBD1. The CDR3 is made up of 12 amino acids. CDR1 SGHDN and CDR2 FVKESK come from the germline V gene. With 4 bases clipped from V and 3 bases from J, the junction kept 0 bases outside the gene matches. CDR3 DNA: TGTGCCAGCAGCCGACAGGGCTACGAGCAGTACGTC. Translated: CASSRQGYEQYV.

The chain joins TRBV28 to TRBJ1-2; D unclear. V was cut by 6 bases and J by 4 bases, with 12 bases left in between. The CDR3 is made up of 13 amino acids. Germline V gene sequence: CDR1 MDHEN, CDR2 SYDVKM. CDR3 residues: CASRPPSSYGYTF. CDR3 sequence (DNA): TGTGCCAGCAGACCCCCTTCGAGCTATGGCTACACCTTC.

This chain joins TRBV29-1 and TRBJ2-1, with 10 bases aligning to TRBD1. This CDR3 contains 14 residues. Germline V gene lookup returns CDR1 SQVTM and CDR2 ANQGSEA. The junction had 7 bases not matched to a gene; V was cut back by 7 bases and J by 4 bases. CDR3 in DNA: TGCAGCGAGCTTGGACAGGGGGTTTACAATGAGCAGTTCTTC. Encoded protein: CSELGQGVYNEQFF.

This chain joins TRBV6-8 and TRBJ2-7; a possible D gene is TRBD2 (5 bases). The germline V gene encodes CDR1 MNHGY and CDR2 SAAAGT. V lost 10 bases and J 5 bases, leaving 12 bases between the germline ends. The CDR3 has 11 residues. DNA for the CDR3: TGTGCCACCAAGGAGGTCCACGAGCAGTACTTC. Protein: CATKEVHEQYF.

This sequence joins TRBV6-5 and TRBJ2-3, with D perhaps given as TRBD1 or TRBD2 (6 bases each). V was trimmed by 6 bases and J by 5 bases, leaving 18 bases between them. CDR3 length: 15 amino acids. Germline CDR1 MNHEY, CDR2 SVGAGI. The CDR3, as DNA: TGTGCCAGCAGGCCAGCTAAGGGGGGCGAAGATACGCAGTATTTT. Translation: CASRPAKGGEDTQYF.

The V call is TRBV6-5, the J call TRBJ1-1, with D unclear. The germline V gene encodes CDR1 MNHEY and CDR2 SVGAGI. Trimming left V 0 bases short and J 2 bases short, with 7 bases between. The CDR3 runs to 14 residues. The CDR3 sequence: CASSYSRRNTEAFF. CDR3 sequence (DNA): TGTGCCAGCAGTTACTCCCGGAGAAACACTGAAGCTTTCTTT.

The chain couples TRBV10-2 to TRBJ1-2; D call uncertain. The CDR3 is made up of 14 amino acids. Trimming removed 4 bases at V and 3 bases at J, with 12 bases between. In germline, CDR1 is WSHSY, CDR2 SAAADI. Here the CDR3 reads CASSARVGDYGYTF. DNA for the CDR3: TGCGCCAGCAGTGCGAGGGTCGGGGACTATGGCTACACCTTC.